Following are 3 T cell receptor beta chains from one sample sequenced in a study of OX40 agonist ivuxolimab in advanced cancers. Method: immunoSEQ multiplex PCR; TCRdb's copy keeps in-frame clones and lacks some. The sample has more than 10,000 clones, approximately 82% seen once. Sequencing was performed on CD4+ or CD8+ T cells sorted from blood, taken in a trial of the OX40 agonist ivuxolimab. The receptor source for this set is an adult with an advanced solid tumor such as melanoma, head and neck, liver or kidney cancer.

The chain combines TRBV4-3 with TRBJ1-1, with 8 bases fitting TRBD1. The germline V gene encodes CDR1 LGHNA and CDR2 YSLEER. The CDR3 has 15 amino acids. The J segment lost 5 bases and the V segment lost 0 bases, leaving 5 bases of the junction unmatched. The CDR3 region has the DNA TGCGCCAGCAGCCAAGATCAGGGGGCAGGAACTGAAGCTTTCTTT. Its protein product is CASSQDQGAGTEAFF.

The genes are TRBV29-1 and TRBJ2-7; tentatively, D is TRBD2 (6 bases). The germline gives CDR1 SQVTM, CDR2 ANQGSEA. V was cut by 6 bases and J by 4 bases, with 13 bases left in between. This CDR3 has 12 amino acids. The CDR3 DNA reads TGCAGCGTGATCGGGACTCTTTACGAGCAGTACTTC. Translation gives CSVIGTLYEQYF.

The rearrangement uses TRBV6-7 and TRBJ2-7; the match to TRBD2 covers 7 bases. TRBV6-7 is reported as an ORF; its role is uncertain. Trimming at V came to 7 bases and at J to 0 bases, leaving 15 bases not matched to a gene. There are 17 residues in the CDR3. CDR3 protein: CASTPTPWGGSSYEQYF. CDR3 coding DNA: TGTGCCAGCACACCGACACCTTGGGGGGGGAGCTCCTACGAGCAGTACTTC.